One sample yielded the 15 T cell receptor beta chains listed below, sequenced in a study of T cell responses to AZD1222 COVID-19 vaccine. Clones were read by immunoSEQ multiplex PCR, and TCRdb kept only the in-frame ones, dropping some. Of 140,000 to 150,000 clones listed, more than 85% are singletons. Sequencing was performed on peripheral blood, taken on day 0 of AZD1222 vaccination. The receptors originated from an adult in good health.

V usage is TRBV7-2 and J usage is TRBJ1-2, with D perhaps matching TRBD1 (5 bases). The CDR3 spans 14 residues. V lost 6 bases and J lost 3, with 14 bases in between. From germline, CDR1 is SGHTA and CDR2 FQGNSA. The CDR3 is CASRPAGTDYGYTF. The CDR3 region has the DNA TGTGCCAGCAGACCCGCCGGGACGGACTATGGCTACACCTTC.

The chain combines TRBV18 with TRBJ1-2; a possible D gene is TRBD1 (5 bases). CDR1 is KGHSH and CDR2 is LQKENI in the germline V gene. The V and J ends lost 5 bases and 4 bases respectively, with 11 bases between them. This CDR3 has 13 amino acids. The CDR3 sequence: CASSTGLLYGYTF. CDR3 coding DNA: TGTGCCAGCTCAACGGGACTGCTCTATGGCTACACCTTC.

The chain has TRBV5-1 and TRBJ2-5, with 10 bases fitting TRBD1. With 3 bases clipped from V and 4 bases from J, the junction kept 9 bases outside the gene matches. This CDR3 has 16 residues. The germline V gene has CDR1 SGHRS and CDR2 YFSETQ. The CDR3: CASSWARQGAGETQYF. In DNA, the CDR3 is TGCGCCAGCAGCTGGGCCAGACAGGGGGCCGGAGAGACCCAGTACTTC.

The J gene is TRBJ1-6, the V gene TRBV15, with no clear D. This CDR3 is 15 amino acids long. The germline V and J ends were trimmed by 1 base and 9 bases, with 13 bases remaining between them. In germline, CDR1 is LNHNV, CDR2 YYDKDF (reference sequence). As DNA, the CDR3 is TGTGCCACCAGCAGAGGAGGGAACGGTGGTTCACCCCTCCACTTT. Amino acid sequence: CATSRGGNGGSPLHF.

The CDR3 loop reads CASRDRGRGDYTF. The CDR3 region has the DNA TGTGCCAGTAGGGACAGGGGCCGAGGAGACTACACCTTC. This chain joins TRBV19 and TRBJ1-2; TRBD1 matches at 9 bases. The CDR3 contains 13 residues. J gave up 10 bases and V 6 bases, and 9 bases lay outside the gene matches. CDR1 is LNHDA, CDR2 SQIVND, per germline (reference sequence).

The gene calls are TRBV18 and TRBJ1-4, with a possible D match to TRBD1 (5 bases). The CDR3 extends over 15 amino acids. Trimming removed 5 bases from V and 7 bases from J, with 17 bases in between. Germline values: CDR1 KGHSH, CDR2 LQKENI. The CDR3 DNA sequence: TGTGCCAGCTCAGCCGACCAGGGACTGGGTGAAAAACTGTTTTTT. Protein: CASSADQGLGEKLFF.

The rearrangement joins TRBV10-1 to TRBJ2-1; the match to TRBD1 covers 7 bases. The V segment lost 5 bases and the J segment 7 bases; nucleotides outside the gene matches: 17. Germline loops: CDR1 WNHNN, CDR2 SYGVQD (reference sequence). The CDR3 sequence is 17 residues long. CDR3 sequence (DNA): TGCGCCAGCAGTCCCTCCGGACAGGCTCAGGTCGGGAATGAGCAGTTCTTC. It codes for CASSPSGQAQVGNEQFF.

This clone was recorded only once. The chain uses TRBV7-9 and TRBJ2-2, with TRBD2 matching over 9 bases. The J segment lost 4 bases and the V segment lost 3 bases, leaving 12 bases of the junction unmatched. The CDR3 sequence is 18 residues long. Per germline, CDR1 SEHNR and CDR2 FQNEAQ (reference sequence). The CDR3 region is CASSLTLAGPLSTGELFF. CDR3 nucleotide sequence: TGTGCCAGCAGCTTGACCCTAGCGGGGCCGCTGAGCACCGGGGAGCTGTTTTTT.

The J gene is TRBJ2-7, the V gene TRBV3-1 (or the pseudogene TRBV3-2), with 10 positions matching TRBD2. V trimming: 4 bases; J trimming: 6 bases; junction bases outside the gene matches: 6. The CDR3 is 14 amino acids. The V gene's germline CDR1 is LGHDT and CDR2 YNNKEL (reference sequence). Written as DNA, the CDR3 is TGTGCCAGCAGCCTCTCTAGCGGGAGAGGCGAGCAGTACTTC. Translation gives CASSLSSGRGEQYF.

The chain carries TRBV19 and TRBJ1-6; D gene unclear. V was pared by 7 bases and J by 7 bases, with 11 bases between. This CDR3 is 13 amino acids long. Germline CDR1 and CDR2: LNHDA and SQIVND (reference sequence). The chain's CDR3 is CASIGVGNSPLHF. CDR3 coding DNA: TGTGCCAGTATCGGGGTAGGAAATTCACCCCTCCACTTT.

The chain has TRBV27 and TRBJ2-1; TRBD1 or TRBD2 may be the D gene (5 bases each). The ends were cut back, 3 bases at V and 7 bases at J, with 22 bases in the middle. CDR1 is MNHEY, CDR2 SMNVEV, per germline (reference sequence). The CDR3 consists of 17 residues. CDR3 bases: TGTGCCAGCAGTTTCCCCTTTTTGGGCCAGGGCGGGAATGAGCAGTTCTTC. Residues: CASSFPFLGQGGNEQFF.

V gene TRBV11-2 combines with J gene TRBJ2-5; D may be TRBD1 (6 bases). V was cut by 0 bases and J by 5 bases, with 13 bases left in between. Germline V gene sequence: CDR1 SGHAT, CDR2 FQNNGV. CDR3 length equals 15 residues. CDR3 coding DNA: TGTGCCAGCAGCTTAGAGGGACAAGGCGGGGAGACCCAGTACTTC. It codes for CASSLEGQGGETQYF.

The chain combines TRBV6-5 with TRBJ2-2, with TRBD2 as a possible D gene (6 bases). This CDR3 contains 14 residues. V was cut by 8 bases and J by 0 bases, with 10 bases left in between. Germline V gene data show CDR1 as MNHEY and CDR2 as SVGAGI. In nucleotides, the CDR3 is TGTGCCAGCCTAAGCGGGCCGAACACCGGGGAGCTGTTTTTT. Its protein product is CASLSGPNTGELFF.

The chain is built from TRBV6-2 or TRBV6-3 and TRBJ1-1; TRBD1 aligns across 9 bases. Germline V gene data show CDR1 as MNHEY and CDR2 as SVGEGT. The length of the CDR3 is 14 residues. Unmatched junction bases numbered 7, after V lost 5 bases and J lost 6 bases. The CDR3 DNA reads TGTGCCAGCAGTCCCGGGACAGGGTCTCCTGAAGCTTTCTTT. This translates into CASSPGTGSPEAFF.

The V call is TRBV5-6, the J call TRBJ1-2, with 7 bases identical to TRBD1. The CDR3 is made up of 14 amino acids. V dropped 6 bases and J dropped 3; count of bases not matched to a gene: 8. Germline-derived CDR1 and CDR2 are SGHDT and YYEEEE. The CDR3 spells CASTEQGRHYGYTF. In DNA, the CDR3 is TGTGCCAGCACCGAACAGGGGAGGCACTATGGCTACACCTTC.